This entry lists 11 T cell receptor beta chains sequenced from one sample in a study of cytomegalovirus exposure and HLA in healthy donors. PCR used 60 Vbeta primers and 13 Jbeta primers. The method was immunoSEQ multiplex PCR; TCRdb's version includes in-frame clones alone and lacks a portion of them. The sample lists fewer than 150,000 clones; under 90% were seen once. The sequencing input was PBMCs. The source is a female donor in good health and CMV-seropositive.

The chain links TRBV30 to TRBJ1-1; tentatively, D is TRBD1 (5 bases). The V and J ends lost 6 bases and 0 bases respectively, with 14 bases between them. The CDR3 is made up of 14 amino acids. CDR1 and CDR2 from the germline V gene are GTSNPN and SVGIG (reference sequence). The DNA for the CDR3 is TGTGCCTGTGATCTTTCGGGGGTGAACACTGAAGCTTTCTTT. Translated, it gives CACDLSGVNTEAFF. Together with reference TRBV30 and TRBJ1-1, the CDR3 gives the full variable domain: SQTIHQWPATLVQPVGSPLSLECTVEGTSNPNLYWYRQAAGRGLQLLFYSVGIGQISSEVPQNLSASRPQDRQFILSSKKLLLSDSGFYLCACDLSGVNTEAFFGQGTRLTVV.

The chain uses TRBV27 and TRBJ1-5; TRBD1 is a possible D gene (5 bases). The germline V gene has CDR1 MNHEY and CDR2 SMNVEV (reference sequence). V was cut by 0 bases and J by 7 bases, with 13 bases left in between. The CDR3 is 15 residues long. The CDR3 region has the DNA TGTGCCAGCAGTTTATCTCCAGGGACTTACCAGCCCCAGCATTTT. It yields the protein CASSLSPGTYQPQHF.

The chain couples TRBV2 to TRBJ2-2; 7 bases match TRBD1. Germline-derived CDR1 and CDR2 are SNHLY and FYNNEI. There are 15 residues in the CDR3. Trimming at V came to 5 bases and at J to 7 bases, leaving 10 bases not matched to a gene. The CDR3 reads CASSQSGTEGGELFF. CDR3 sequence (DNA): TGTGCCAGCAGTCAATCCGGGACAGAAGGCGGGGAGCTGTTTTTT.

The V call is TRBV30, the J call TRBJ1-3; D gene ambiguous. V was cut by 2 bases and J by 1 base, with 6 bases left in between. Germline values: CDR1 GTSNPN, CDR2 SVGIG (reference sequence). The CDR3 contains 13 residues. This CDR3 reads CAWSLQSGNTIYF. The CDR3 DNA reads TGTGCCTGGAGTTTGCAGTCTGGAAACACCATATATTTT.

The chain couples TRBV28 to TRBJ2-7; weak D call: TRBD2 (5 bases). The CDR3 runs 12 residues. Germline V CDR1 and CDR2: MDHEN, SYDVKM. Trimming took 8 bases from V and 10 from J, leaving 18 bases between them. The CDR3 DNA sequence: TGTGCCAGCTGCCCCCGGAGGTCGGTTCAGTACTTC. Translated: CASCPRRSVQYF.

This clone showed up just a few times. This chain links TRBV12-5 with TRBJ1-4, with D uncertain. CDR3 size: 12 residues. Germline CDR1 and CDR2: LGHNT and FRNRAP. Trimming took off 0 bases at V and 8 bases at J, with 4 bases between the two ends. This CDR3 is CASGLVREKLFF. The CDR3, as DNA: TGTGCTAGTGGTTTGGTACGGGAAAAACTGTTTTTT.

The rearrangement joins TRBV7-9 to TRBJ2-1; TRBD1 might be the D (6 bases). The germline gives CDR1 SEHNR, CDR2 FQNEAQ (reference sequence). The CDR3 runs 14 residues. Trimming removed 3 bases at V and 3 bases at J, with 9 bases between. The CDR3 sequence is CASSFEQGYNEQFF. CDR3 nucleotide sequence: TGTGCCAGCAGCTTCGAACAGGGCTACAATGAGCAGTTCTTC.

The chain links TRBV2 to TRBJ1-1, with unresolved D. V was pared by 5 bases and J by 0 bases, with 10 bases between. This CDR3 spans 14 amino acids. From germline, CDR1 is SNHLY and CDR2 FYNNEI. CDR3 nucleotide sequence: TGTGCCAGCAGTAGACGACTACTGAACACTGAAGCTTTCTTT. This codes for CASSRRLLNTEAFF.

The chain employs TRBV7-2 and TRBJ1-2; D is perhaps TRBD1 (6 bases). The germline CDR1 and CDR2 sequences are SGHTA and FQGNSA. V shed 6 bases and J shed 3 bases, with 14 bases lying between them. The CDR3 is 14 residues long. CDR3 sequence reads: CASSMRTADYGYTF. CDR3 coding DNA: TGTGCCAGCAGTATGCGGACAGCCGACTATGGCTACACCTTC.

The rearrangement uses TRBV13 and TRBJ1-2, with TRBD1 matching over 9 bases. Germline CDR1 PRHDT, CDR2 FYEKMQ (reference sequence). V shed 5 bases and J 4 bases; nucleotides not matched to a gene: 8. This CDR3 is 15 amino acids long. The DNA of the CDR3 is TGTGCCAGCAGCACGGACAGGGGAGGGAGCTATGGCTACACCTTC. Its protein product is CASSTDRGGSYGYTF.

The chain employs TRBV2 and TRBJ2-3; no clear D gene. Germline V gene data show CDR1 as SNHLY and CDR2 as FYNNEI. Trimming removed 7 bases at V and 2 bases at J, with 13 bases between. The CDR3 runs 14 residues. CDR3 amino acids: CASTRLSFTDTQYF. Here the CDR3 DNA reads TGTGCCAGCACCCGTTTATCGTTCACAGATACGCAGTATTTT. The entire variable domain, with the rest obtained from reference TRBV2 and TRBJ2-3, is as follows: EPEVTQTPSHQVTQMGQEVILRCVPISNHLYFYWYRQILGQKVEFLVSFYNNEISEKSEIFDDQFSVERPDGSNFTLKIRSTKLEDSAMYFCASTRLSFTDTQYFGPGTRLTVL.